This paragraph covers one T cell receptor beta chain sequence. This sample was included in a study of technical replicates of blood from a few donors. The CDR3 totals 12 residues. Germline loops: CDR1 SNHLY, CDR2 FYNNEI. V was cut by 3 bases and J by 8 bases, with 8 bases left in between. Only in-frame clones appear in the TCRdb table, and some are missing; sequencing was by immunoSEQ multiplex PCR. Of approximately 84,000 clones detected, 98% appear once; the ten largest clones hold roughly 0.16%. The chain joins TRBV2 to TRBJ1-3; TRBD1 might be the D (5 bases). Sample: T cells isolated from PBMCs. This TCR was recovered from a human donor in good health. CDR3 bases: TGTGCCAGCAGTGACAGGGCCCACACCATATATTTT. Protein sequence: CASSDRAHTIYF.